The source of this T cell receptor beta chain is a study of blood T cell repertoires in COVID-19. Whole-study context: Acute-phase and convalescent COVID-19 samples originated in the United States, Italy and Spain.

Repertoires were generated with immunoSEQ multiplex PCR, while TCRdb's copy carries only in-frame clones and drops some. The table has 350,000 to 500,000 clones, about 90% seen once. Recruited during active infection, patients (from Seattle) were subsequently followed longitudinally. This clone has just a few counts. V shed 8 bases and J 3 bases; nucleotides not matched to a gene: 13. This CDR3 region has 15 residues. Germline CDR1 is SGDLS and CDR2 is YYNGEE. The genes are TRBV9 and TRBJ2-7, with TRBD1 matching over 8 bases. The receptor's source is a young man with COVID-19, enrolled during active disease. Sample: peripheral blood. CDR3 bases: TGTGCCAGGAAACTCCCGACAGGGGCGGACTACGAGCAGTACTTC. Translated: CARKLPTGADYEQYF. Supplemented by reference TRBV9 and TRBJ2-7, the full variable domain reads DSGVTQTPKHLITATGQRVTLRCSPRSGDLSVYWYQQSLDQGLQFLIQYYNGEERAKGNILERFSAQQFPDLHSELNLSSLELGDSALYFCARKLPTGADYEQYFGPGTRLTVT.